Included here is one T cell receptor (beta chain) sequence, with context. Antigen: not known. Only in-frame clones appear in the TCRdb table, and some are missing; sequencing was by immunoSEQ multiplex PCR. The table has some 100,000 clones, just over 90% seen once. This record belongs to a study of T cell responses to AZD1222 COVID-19 vaccine. Overall study: Pooled together were second doses at about 4 or about 12 weeks. Study-level points and caveats: Reports say nearly half of spike-specific TCRs go after unmutated variant regions. A mostly white British donor set with more females was recruited, and clonal diversity was possibly underestimated.

Trimming took 6 bases from V and 9 from J; bases not matched to a gene: 7. This CDR3 is 15 amino acids long. Germline V gene lookup returns CDR1 MGHDK and CDR2 SYGVNS. This rearrangement joins TRBV25-1 to TRBJ2-3; 15 bases are a match to TRBD2. The TCR comes from an adult in good health. The material sequenced was peripheral blood, taken on day 0 of AZD1222 vaccination. The CDR3 protein is CASRGGTSGGMTQYF. The CDR3 DNA is TGTGCCAGCAGAGGCGGGACTAGCGGGGGGATGACGCAGTATTTT.